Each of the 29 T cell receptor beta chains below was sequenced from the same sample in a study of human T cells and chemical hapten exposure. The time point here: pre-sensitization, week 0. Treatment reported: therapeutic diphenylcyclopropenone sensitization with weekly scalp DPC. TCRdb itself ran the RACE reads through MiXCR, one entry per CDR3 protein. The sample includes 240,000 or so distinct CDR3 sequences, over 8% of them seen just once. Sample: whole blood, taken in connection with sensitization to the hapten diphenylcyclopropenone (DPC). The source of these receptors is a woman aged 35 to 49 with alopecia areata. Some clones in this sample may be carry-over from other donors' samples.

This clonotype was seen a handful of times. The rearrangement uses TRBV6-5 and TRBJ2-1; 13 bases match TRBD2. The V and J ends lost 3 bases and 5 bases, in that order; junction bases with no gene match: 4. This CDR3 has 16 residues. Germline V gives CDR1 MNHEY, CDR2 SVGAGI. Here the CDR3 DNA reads TGTGCCAGCAGTTATCGACTAGCGGGAGGTAACAATGAGCAGTTCTTC. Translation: CASSYRLAGGNNEQFF.

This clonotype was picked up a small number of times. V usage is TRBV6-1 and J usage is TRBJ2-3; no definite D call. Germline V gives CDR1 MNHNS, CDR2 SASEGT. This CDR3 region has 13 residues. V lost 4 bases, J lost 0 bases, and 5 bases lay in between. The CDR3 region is CASSGDSTDTQYF. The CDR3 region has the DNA TGTGCCAGCAGTGGAGACAGCACAGATACGCAGTATTTT.

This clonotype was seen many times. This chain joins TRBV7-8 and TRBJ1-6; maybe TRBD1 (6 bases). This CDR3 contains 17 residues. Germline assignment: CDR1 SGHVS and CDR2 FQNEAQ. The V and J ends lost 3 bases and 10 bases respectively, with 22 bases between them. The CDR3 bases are TGTGCCAGCAGCTTGCGGCCAGGGGCTACCTTCAAGTCACCCCTCCACTTT. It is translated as CASSLRPGATFKSPLHF.

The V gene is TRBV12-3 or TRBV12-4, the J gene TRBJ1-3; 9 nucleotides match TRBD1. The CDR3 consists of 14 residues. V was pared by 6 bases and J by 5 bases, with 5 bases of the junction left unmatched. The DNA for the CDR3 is TGTGCCAGCAGCCCCGGGACAGGGAGAAACACCATATATTTT. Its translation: CASSPGTGRNTIYF.

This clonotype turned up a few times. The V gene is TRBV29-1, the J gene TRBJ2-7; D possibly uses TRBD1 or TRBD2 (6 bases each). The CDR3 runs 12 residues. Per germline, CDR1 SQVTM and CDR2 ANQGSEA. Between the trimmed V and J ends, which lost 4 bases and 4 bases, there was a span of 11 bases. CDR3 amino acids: CSVVLGGYEQYF. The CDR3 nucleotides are TGCAGCGTTGTGCTAGGGGGGTACGAGCAGTACTTC.

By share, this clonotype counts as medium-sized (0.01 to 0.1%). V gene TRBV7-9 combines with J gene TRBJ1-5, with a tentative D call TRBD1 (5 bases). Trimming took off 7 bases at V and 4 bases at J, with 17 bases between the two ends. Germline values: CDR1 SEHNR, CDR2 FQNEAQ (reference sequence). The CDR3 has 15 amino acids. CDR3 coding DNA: TGTGCCAGCACCCCCCGCGGGGGGGGGAATCAGCCCCAGCATTTT. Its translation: CASTPRGGGNQPQHF.

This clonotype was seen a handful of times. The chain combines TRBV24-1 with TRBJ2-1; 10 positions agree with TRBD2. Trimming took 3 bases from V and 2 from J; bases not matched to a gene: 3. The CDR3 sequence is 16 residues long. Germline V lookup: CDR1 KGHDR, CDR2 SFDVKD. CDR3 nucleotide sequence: TGTGCCACCAGTGATCCTAGCGGGAGCCCCTACAATGAGCAGTTCTTC. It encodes CATSDPSGSPYNEQFF.

CDR3 in amino acids: CASSPQGTTDTQYF. The CDR3 nucleotides are TGTGCCAGCTCACCACAGGGGACCACAGATACGCAGTATTTT. The rearrangement uses TRBV18 and TRBJ2-3, with D perhaps matching TRBD1 or TRBD2 (5 bases each). The V end lost 1 base, the J end lost 2 bases, and 7 bases lay between the germline ends. Per germline, CDR1 KGHSH and CDR2 LQKENI. The CDR3 spans 14 residues.

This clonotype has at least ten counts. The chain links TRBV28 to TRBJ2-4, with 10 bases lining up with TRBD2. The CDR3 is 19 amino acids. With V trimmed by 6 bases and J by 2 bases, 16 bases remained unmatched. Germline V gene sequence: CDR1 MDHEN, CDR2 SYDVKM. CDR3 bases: TGTGCCAGCAGCCTAGTGGGGAGAGTAGCGGGAGGATCCAAAAACATTCAGTACTTC. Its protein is CASSLVGRVAGGSKNIQYF.

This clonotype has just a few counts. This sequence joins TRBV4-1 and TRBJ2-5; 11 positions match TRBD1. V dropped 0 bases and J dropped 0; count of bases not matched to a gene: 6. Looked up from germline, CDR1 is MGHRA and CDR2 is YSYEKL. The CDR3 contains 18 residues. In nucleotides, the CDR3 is TGCGCCAGCAGCCAAGATACGGGACAGGGGGTGTACCAAGAGACCCAGTACTTC. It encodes CASSQDTGQGVYQETQYF.

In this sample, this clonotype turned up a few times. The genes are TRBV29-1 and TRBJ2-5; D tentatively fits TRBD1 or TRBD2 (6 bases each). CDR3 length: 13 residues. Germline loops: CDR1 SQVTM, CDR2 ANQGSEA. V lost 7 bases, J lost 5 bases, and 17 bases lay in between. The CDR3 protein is CSGDSGAPETQYF. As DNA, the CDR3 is TGCAGCGGTGACTCGGGGGCCCCCGAGACCCAGTACTTC.

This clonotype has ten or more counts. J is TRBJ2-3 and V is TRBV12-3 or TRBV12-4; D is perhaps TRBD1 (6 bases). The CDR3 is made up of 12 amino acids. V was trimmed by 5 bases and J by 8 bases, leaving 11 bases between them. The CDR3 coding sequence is TGTGCCAGCAGTCAGAAGGGGGTTACGCAGTATTTT. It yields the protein CASSQKGVTQYF.

CDR3 DNA sequence: TGTGCCAGCAGTCCCGGACAGGGAGGCACAGATACGCAGTATTTT. It is translated as CASSPGQGGTDTQYF. The V gene is TRBV6-5, the J gene TRBJ2-3, with 8 nucleotides matching TRBD1. The V gene's germline CDR1 is MNHEY and CDR2 SVGAGI. The length of the CDR3 is 15 residues. Trimming at V came to 5 bases and at J to 1 base, leaving 5 bases not matched to a gene.

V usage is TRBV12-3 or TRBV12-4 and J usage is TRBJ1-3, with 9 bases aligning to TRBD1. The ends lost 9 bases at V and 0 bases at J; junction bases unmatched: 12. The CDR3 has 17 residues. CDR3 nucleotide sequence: TGTGCCAGTTCCGGGACAGGGATTTTTAGCTCTGGAAACACCATATATTTT. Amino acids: CASSGTGIFSSGNTIYF.

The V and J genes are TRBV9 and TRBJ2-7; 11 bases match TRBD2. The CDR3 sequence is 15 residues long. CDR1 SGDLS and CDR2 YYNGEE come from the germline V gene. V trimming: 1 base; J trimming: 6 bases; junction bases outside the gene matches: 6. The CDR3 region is CASSVSLAGGSEQYF. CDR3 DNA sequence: TGTGCCAGCAGCGTATCGCTAGCGGGAGGCTCCGAGCAGTACTTC.

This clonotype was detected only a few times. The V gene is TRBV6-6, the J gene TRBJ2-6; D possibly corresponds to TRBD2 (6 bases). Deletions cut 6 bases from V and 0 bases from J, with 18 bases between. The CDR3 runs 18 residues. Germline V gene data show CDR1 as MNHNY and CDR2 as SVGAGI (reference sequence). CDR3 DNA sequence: TGTGCCAGCAGCCAACTATCCGGGACTCCCTCTGGGGCCAACGTCCTGACTTTC. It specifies CASSQLSGTPSGANVLTF.

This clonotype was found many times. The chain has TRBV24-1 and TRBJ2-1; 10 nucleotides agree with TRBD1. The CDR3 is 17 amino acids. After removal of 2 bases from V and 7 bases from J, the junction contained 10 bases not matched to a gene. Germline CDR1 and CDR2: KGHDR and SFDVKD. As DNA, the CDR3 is TGTGCCACCAGTGATTCGAGGACAGGGGGTATTGGTAATGAGCAGTTCTTC. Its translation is CATSDSRTGGIGNEQFF.

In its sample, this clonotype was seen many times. CDR3 region: CASRGQETIYF. DNA for the CDR3: TGCGCCAGCCGGGGACAGGAGACCATATATTTT. The chain couples TRBV5-1 to TRBJ1-3; 8 nucleotides line up with TRBD1. The CDR3 consists of 11 residues. The V segment lost 7 bases and the J segment 10 bases; nucleotides outside the gene matches: 4. The germline gives CDR1 SGHRS, CDR2 YFSETQ.

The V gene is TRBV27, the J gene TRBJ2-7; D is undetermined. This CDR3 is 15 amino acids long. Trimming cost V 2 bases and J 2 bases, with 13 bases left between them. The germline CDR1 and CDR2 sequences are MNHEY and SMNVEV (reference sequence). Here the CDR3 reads CASSLSTVGTYEQYF. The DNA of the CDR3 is TGTGCCAGCAGTTTAAGTACAGTGGGGACCTACGAGCAGTACTTC.

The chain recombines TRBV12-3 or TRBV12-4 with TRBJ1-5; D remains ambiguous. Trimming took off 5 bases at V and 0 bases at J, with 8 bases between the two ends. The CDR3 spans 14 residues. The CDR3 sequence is CASSSEFSNQPQHF. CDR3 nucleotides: TGTGCCAGCAGTAGCGAATTTAGCAATCAGCCCCAGCATTTT.

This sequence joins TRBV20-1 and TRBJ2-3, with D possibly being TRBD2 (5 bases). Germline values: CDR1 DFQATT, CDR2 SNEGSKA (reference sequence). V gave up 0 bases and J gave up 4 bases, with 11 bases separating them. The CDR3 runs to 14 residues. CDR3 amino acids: CSARDELGADTQYF. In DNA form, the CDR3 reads TGCAGTGCTAGAGACGAACTAGGCGCAGATACGCAGTATTTT.

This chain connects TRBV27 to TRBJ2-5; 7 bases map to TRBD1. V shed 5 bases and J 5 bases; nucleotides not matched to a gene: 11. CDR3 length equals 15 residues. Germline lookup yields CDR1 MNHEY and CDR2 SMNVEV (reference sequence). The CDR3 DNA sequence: TGTGCCAGCAGTGTAACCGGGACAGTCGTGGAGACCCAGTACTTC. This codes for CASSVTGTVVETQYF.

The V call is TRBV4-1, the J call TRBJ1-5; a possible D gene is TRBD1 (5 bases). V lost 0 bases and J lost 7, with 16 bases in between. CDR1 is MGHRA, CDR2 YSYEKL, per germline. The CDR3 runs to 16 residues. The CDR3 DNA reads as TGCGCCAGCAGCCAAGAGGGTCGTTCCGGGACCCAGCCCCAGCATTTT. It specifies CASSQEGRSGTQPQHF.

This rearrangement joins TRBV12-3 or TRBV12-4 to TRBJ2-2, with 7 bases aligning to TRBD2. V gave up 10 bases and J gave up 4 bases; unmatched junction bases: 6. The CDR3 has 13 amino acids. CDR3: CATGLDITGELFF. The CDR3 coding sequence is TGTGCCACCGGACTAGACATCACCGGGGAGCTGTTTTTT.

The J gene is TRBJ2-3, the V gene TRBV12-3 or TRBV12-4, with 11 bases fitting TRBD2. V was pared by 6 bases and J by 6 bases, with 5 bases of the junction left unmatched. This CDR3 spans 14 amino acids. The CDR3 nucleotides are TGTGCCAGCAGATTTAGCGGGAGGGCCGATACGCAGTATTTT. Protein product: CASRFSGRADTQYF.

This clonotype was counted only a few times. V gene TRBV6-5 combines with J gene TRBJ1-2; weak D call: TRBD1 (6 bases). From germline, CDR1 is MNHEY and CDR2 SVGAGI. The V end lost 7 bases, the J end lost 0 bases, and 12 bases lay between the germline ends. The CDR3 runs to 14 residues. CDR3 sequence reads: CASNAYRANYGYTF. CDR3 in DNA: TGTGCCAGCAACGCCTACAGGGCTAACTATGGCTACACCTTC.

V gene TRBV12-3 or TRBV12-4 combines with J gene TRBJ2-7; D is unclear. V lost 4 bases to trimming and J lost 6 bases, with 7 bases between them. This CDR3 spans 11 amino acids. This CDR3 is CASSSKTEQYF. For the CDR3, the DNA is TGTGCCAGCAGTTCGAAGACCGAGCAGTACTTC.

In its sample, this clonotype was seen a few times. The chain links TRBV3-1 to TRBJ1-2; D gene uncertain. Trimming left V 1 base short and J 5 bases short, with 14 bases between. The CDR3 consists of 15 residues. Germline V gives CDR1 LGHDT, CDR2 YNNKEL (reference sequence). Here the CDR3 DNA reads TGTGCCAGCAGCCAAGCCCCGAGGAGTATTTATGGCTACACCTTC. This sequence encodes CASSQAPRSIYGYTF.

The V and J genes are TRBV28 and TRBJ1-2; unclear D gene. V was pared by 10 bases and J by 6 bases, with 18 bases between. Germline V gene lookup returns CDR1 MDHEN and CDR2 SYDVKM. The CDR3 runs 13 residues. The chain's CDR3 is CAIGRPTSHGYTF. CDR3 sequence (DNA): TGTGCCATAGGGAGGCCCACCAGCCATGGCTACACCTTC.